This T cell receptor beta chain was documented in a study of identical twins. About this clonotype itself: Its specificity is not known. A junction end diverges from the germline sequence, so it may reflect a read error.

General observations from the study: Invariant MAIT and iNKT cells could partly confound zero-insertion analyses. Models came in too low on out-of-frame TCR alpha sharing in monozygotic twins.

The CDR3 totals 16 residues. Looked up from germline, CDR1 is ENHRY and CDR2 is SYGVKD. TCRdb recomputed calls from the 5' RACE reads with MiXCR, one row per CDR3 protein. This table has some 1,700,000 distinct CDR3 sequences, around a third appearing once. The chain is built from TRBV10-3 and TRBJ2-3; TRBD2 matches 14 bases. The sequenced sample consisted of cord blood. This receptor was obtained from a newborn girl in good health. The CDR3 DNA follows: TGTGCCATCAGCGGGACTAGCGGGAGTCGGGCAGATGCGCAGTATTTT. Protein sequence: CAISGTSGSRADAQYF.